This record concerns one T cell receptor beta chain sequence. This clone's antigen is unknown. Per-base qualities were not stored, and no clone one base away is much larger. The data were taken from a study of long-term antiretroviral therapy in people with HIV (dated by TCRdb to about 2022). Study-level background: The earliest samples were collected about a decade before the 2015 WHO recommendation for immediate ART, when ART was typically delayed until CD4 counts fell. This retrospective serial study examined whether starting ART and sustained HIV suppression were associated with changes in the composition and diversity of the TRB repertoire in peripheral blood. Test extractions of a monoclonal T-cell line alongside about 30 polyclonal samples showed no cross-contamination during QIAcube processing. Among the 25 to 30 participants with HIV, about 11 were female. A total of 192 cryopreserved PBMC samples were contributed to the cohort by 30 adults with confirmed HIV infection, with samples collected serially over a mean of 6 years (range 1-12).

The research as a whole found: Inferences about post-ART repertoire changes were limited because no data were available on ART adherence, viral resistance or therapy changes. Expanded TRB clones identified before ART initiation dominated the repertoire across all time points, though the dominance fluctuated and decreased in many PLHIV after ART. The samples span the years 2004 to 2017, and the ART regimens used may be less effective than current regimens. Because cell numbers in pre-ART samples were limited, unsorted PBMC were profiled instead of sorted CD4+ and CD8+ T cells. Starting ART was linked to a significant rise in TRB diversity, yet even after long-term ART the diversity remained significantly lower than in transplant donor controls. CDR3 length ranges in HIV repertoires were narrower than in controls, and network structure suggested an antigen-experienced repertoire with only a slight naive shift after ART. Because PBMC availability was limited, only the TCR beta chain was sequenced, with no alpha chain pairing.

From a lookup of the germline V gene, CDR1 and CDR2 are WSHSY and SAAADI. CDR3 length: 15 amino acids, cysteine to phenylalanine. Of all the DNA, just the CDR3 is kept, 45 bases in frame from base 1. The V end gives up 5 bases and the J end 0 bases, leaving 3 bases in the junction not matched to a gene. The immunoSEQ hsTCRB v3.0 assay was used at survey level resolution to sequence the TRB variable region. A depth of roughly 35,000-55,000 T-cell genomes per sample was targeted for TRB sequencing. Pooled TRB libraries were sequenced on an Illumina MiSeq with a v3 150-cycle kit. Concerning the study's data processing: Repertoire analysis ran in R within a reproducible Nextflow workflow covering QC, data transformation and analysis. LymphoSeq2, an R package for AIRR-Seq data exploration, was used to implement custom analyses. After excluding a handful of samples that yielded fewer than 5000 total TRB sequences, some 190 HIV repertoires remained for analysis. Among the approximately 200 retained HIV repertoires, 55 to 65 were collected before ART initiation and 129 were collected after ART initiation. Repertoires were downsampled to 5000 TRB nucleotide sequences, and summary statistics were averaged over 100 downsampling iterations. Only TRB sequences with CDR3 regions of at least seven amino acids were retained for analysis. A Shannon entropy-derived clonality score and the Gini coefficient were used to measure diversity. In the repertoire networks, any two of the top 5000 CDR3 amino acid sequences were linked whenever the two sequences differed by an edit distance of one. For TRB CDR3 amino acid sequences, GLIPH2 was used to predict antigen specificity groups and MHC restriction. To flag known associations with CMV, EBV, HIV or tissue antigens, CDR3 amino acid sequences were compared against VDJdb and McPAS-TCR. Pre-ART, post-ART and control groups were compared with Wilcoxon signed-rank tests and Holm-Bonferroni correction. TCRdb stores this immuneACCESS table with in-frame sequences only. Part of the clones is absent; in the studies checked, under half of the shortfall reflects unresolved V genes, and no reason is known for the rest. From that table come the V and J calls and clone size; the DNA was used to work out D and trimming. The sample data list tens of thousands of clones, and under 85% of these were observed just once. Less than 20% of the sample lies in the top ten.

Participants were included only if at least one PBMC sample before ART initiation and at least two post-ART samples were available. Treatment was received in the United States of America by all participants with HIV. Cryopreserved samples of about 0.9-11 million PBMC were thawed and washed before DNA extraction. At the time of the earliest PBMC sample, participants with HIV were aged between 23 and 54 years. PBMC samples from each participant spanned 1-4 timepoints before ART initiation and 2-8 timepoints after ART initiation, with a median of 7 samples. Serial HIV viral load, CD4+ T-cell count, ART history and demographic data were obtained for every participant. Genomic DNA was extracted from unsorted PBMC with a Qiagen kit on a QIAcube, with processing performed in batches of 12 samples.

Sequencing was performed on unsorted PBMCs, taken 0.5 years before starting antiretroviral therapy. The chain is encoded by TRBV10-2 joined to TRBJ1-5; the central 8 bases match TRBD1. The TCR originated in a man in his forties or fifties with HIV. CDR3 protein: CASSLTGDSNQPQHF. The sequenced DNA: TGCGCCAGCAGTTTGACAGGGGATAGCAATCAGCCCCAGCATTTT.